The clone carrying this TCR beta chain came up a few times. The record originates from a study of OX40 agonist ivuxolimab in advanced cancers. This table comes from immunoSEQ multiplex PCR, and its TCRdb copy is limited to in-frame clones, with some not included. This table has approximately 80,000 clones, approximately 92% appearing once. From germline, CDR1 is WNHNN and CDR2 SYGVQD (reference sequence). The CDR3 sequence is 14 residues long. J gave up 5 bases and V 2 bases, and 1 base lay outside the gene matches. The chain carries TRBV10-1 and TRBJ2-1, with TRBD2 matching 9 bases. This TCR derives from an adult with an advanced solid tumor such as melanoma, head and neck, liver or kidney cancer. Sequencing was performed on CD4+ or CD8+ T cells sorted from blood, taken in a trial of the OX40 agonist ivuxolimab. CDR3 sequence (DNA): TGCGCCAGCAGTGAGACTAGCGGGCACAATGAGCAGTTCTTC. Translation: CASSETSGHNEQFF.